This passage covers 5 T cell receptor beta chains from one sample sequenced in a study of blood T cell repertoires in COVID-19. This table comes from immunoSEQ multiplex PCR, and its TCRdb copy is limited to in-frame clones, with some not included. The profile shows tens of thousands of clones, about nine tenths of them singletons. Sequencing was done on a sample of peripheral blood. These receptors were taken from a human donor with acute or convalescent COVID-19. The donor label of this sample is uncertain.

The chain carries TRBV7-6 and TRBJ1-6; 7 bases are a match to TRBD1. Germline-derived CDR1 and CDR2 are SGHVS and FNYEAQ. V gave up 1 base and J gave up 7 bases; unmatched junction bases: 7. This CDR3 is built from 16 residues. The CDR3 region is CASSLEPGQRNSPLHF. The CDR3 DNA follows: TGTGCCAGCAGCTTAGAGCCGGGACAGAGAAATTCACCCCTCCACTTT.

The V and J genes are TRBV11-3 and TRBJ2-3; D remains unclear. Germline V gives CDR1 SGHNT, CDR2 YENEEA. With 3 bases removed from V and 6 bases from J, the gap between germline ends came to 10 bases. The CDR3 runs 13 residues. The CDR3 DNA follows: TGTGCCAGCAGCTTGCCTTTTGAGGATACGCAGTATTTT. Amino acid sequence: CASSLPFEDTQYF.

V gene TRBV2 combines with J gene TRBJ2-2; 11 bases agree with TRBD2. In germline, CDR1 is SNHLY, CDR2 FYNNEI. The CDR3 contains 16 residues. Unmatched junction bases numbered 3, after V lost 4 bases and J lost 2 bases. CDR3: CASSVLAGGNTGELFF. DNA for the CDR3: TGTGCCAGCAGTGTGCTAGCGGGAGGTAACACCGGGGAGCTGTTTTTT. The full variable domain, completed using reference TRBV2 and TRBJ2-2, is EPEVTQTPSHQVTQMGQEVILRCVPISNHLYFYWYRQILGQKVEFLVSFYNNEISEKSEIFDDQFSVERPDGSNFTLKIRSTKLEDSAMYFCASSVLAGGNTGELFFGEGSRLTVL.

The V gene is TRBV19, the J gene TRBJ1-2; TRBD1 matches 7 bases. The CDR3 runs to 15 residues. J gave up 0 bases and V 3 bases, and 4 bases lay outside the gene matches. CDR1 is LNHDA, CDR2 SQIVND, per germline (reference sequence). CDR3 in DNA: TGTGCCAGTAGTATCACAGGGGTAGCTAACTATGGCTACACCTTC. It encodes CASSITGVANYGYTF.

The rearrangement uses TRBV11-2 and TRBJ1-1, with D unclear. Germline CDR1 and CDR2: SGHAT and FQNNGV. The CDR3 is 12 amino acids. The V gene lost 5 bases and the J gene lost 3 bases, with 7 bases spanning the gap. This CDR3 reads CASSPPYTEAFF. CDR3 bases: TGTGCCAGCAGCCCCCCGTACACTGAAGCTTTCTTT.